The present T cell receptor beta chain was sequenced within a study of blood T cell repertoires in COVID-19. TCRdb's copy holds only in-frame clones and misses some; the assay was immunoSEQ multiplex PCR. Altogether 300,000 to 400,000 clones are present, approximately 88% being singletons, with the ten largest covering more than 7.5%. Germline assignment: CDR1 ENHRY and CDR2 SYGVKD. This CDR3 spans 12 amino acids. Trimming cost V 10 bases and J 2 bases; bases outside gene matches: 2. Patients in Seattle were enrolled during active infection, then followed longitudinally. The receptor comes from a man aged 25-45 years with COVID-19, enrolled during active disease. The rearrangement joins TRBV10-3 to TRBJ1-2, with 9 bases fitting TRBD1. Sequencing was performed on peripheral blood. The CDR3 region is CATTGGNYGYTF. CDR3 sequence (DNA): TGTGCCACCACAGGGGGCAACTATGGCTACACCTTC.